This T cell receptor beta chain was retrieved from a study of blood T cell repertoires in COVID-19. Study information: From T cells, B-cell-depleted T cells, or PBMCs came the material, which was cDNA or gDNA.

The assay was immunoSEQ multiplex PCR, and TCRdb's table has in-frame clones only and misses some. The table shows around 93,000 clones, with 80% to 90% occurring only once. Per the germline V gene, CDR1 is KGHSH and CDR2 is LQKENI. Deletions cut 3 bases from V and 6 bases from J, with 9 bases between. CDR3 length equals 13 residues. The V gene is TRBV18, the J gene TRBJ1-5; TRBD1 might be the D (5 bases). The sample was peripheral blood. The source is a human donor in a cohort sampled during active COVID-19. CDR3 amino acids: CASSPQGTQPQHF. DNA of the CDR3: TGTGCCAGCTCACCTCAGGGTACTCAGCCCCAGCATTTT. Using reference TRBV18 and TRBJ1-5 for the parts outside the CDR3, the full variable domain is NAGVMQNPRHLVRRRGQEARLRCSPMKGHSHVYWYRQLPEEGLKFMVYLQKENIIDESGMPKERFSAEFPKEGPSILRIQQVVRGDSAAYFCASSPQGTQPQHFGDGTRLSIL.